Shown below are 17 T cell receptor beta chains from a single sample sequenced in a study of technical replicates of blood from several donors. TCRdb's table, derived via immunoSEQ multiplex PCR, lists solely in-frame clones and lacks some. The table has more than 65,000 clones, about 96% seen once. The specimen sequenced was T cells isolated from PBMCs. All receptors derive from a human donor in good health.

The J gene is TRBJ2-1, the V gene TRBV19, with TRBD2 identical over 8 bases. Germline V gene lookup returns CDR1 LNHDA and CDR2 SQIVND (reference sequence). The CDR3 has 15 amino acids. With V trimmed by 4 bases and J by 8 bases, 10 bases remained unmatched. The CDR3 coding sequence is TGTGCCAGTAGTAGGAGCGGGAGATGGTTTGATGAGCAGTTCTTC. This encodes CASSRSGRWFDEQFF.

The chain employs TRBV11-3 and TRBJ2-5; unclear D gene. Trimming removed 2 bases at V and 5 bases at J, with 3 bases between. The CDR3 covers 11 residues. CDR1 is SGHNT and CDR2 is YENEEA in the germline V gene. CDR3 sequence (DNA): TGTGCCAGCAGCTTATCGGAGACCCAGTACTTC. Its protein is CASSLSETQYF.

The genes are TRBV27 and TRBJ2-6; 7 nucleotides agree with TRBD2. The junction had 6 bases not matched to a gene; V was cut back by 11 bases and J by 2 bases. Germline-derived CDR1 and CDR2 are MNHEY and SMNVEV (reference sequence). The CDR3 covers 14 residues. CDR3 protein: CAAGEGAGANVLTF. The CDR3 DNA is TGTGCCGCGGGGGAAGGGGCTGGGGCCAACGTCCTGACTTTC.

V and J are TRBV11-2 and TRBJ2-1, with 8 bases matching TRBD2. Trimming cost V 7 bases and J 5 bases; bases outside gene matches: 4. CDR3 length: 13 amino acids. The germline V gene has CDR1 SGHAT and CDR2 FQNNGV. The CDR3 DNA reads as TGTGCCAGCACTAGCGGGCCCGACAATGAGCAGTTCTTC. This codes for CASTSGPDNEQFF.

The V and J genes are TRBV25-1 and TRBJ1-4; TRBD1 might be the D (6 bases). CDR3 length: 15 amino acids. Trimming took off 5 bases at V and 12 bases at J, with 22 bases between the two ends. From germline, CDR1 is MGHDK and CDR2 SYGVNS. CDR3 protein: CASSRRGTSKRELFF. The CDR3 nucleotides read TGTGCCAGCAGTAGAAGGGGGACCTCGAAGAGGGAACTGTTTTTT. Full variable domain (remainder filled in from reference TRBV25-1 and TRBJ1-4): EADIYQTPRYLVIGTGKKITLECSQTMGHDKMYWYQQDPGMELHLIHYSYGVNSTEKGDLSSESTVSRIRTEHFPLTLESARPSHTSQYLCASSRRGTSKRELFFGSGTQLSVL.

The V call is TRBV28, the J call TRBJ2-7, with a weak D call TRBD2 (5 bases). Trimming stripped 1 base from V and 6 bases from J, with 7 bases between. The CDR3 consists of 12 residues. Germline values: CDR1 MDHEN, CDR2 SYDVKM. The CDR3, as DNA: TGTGCCAGCAGTTTATCGGGGTTCGAGCAGTACTTC. Translating gives CASSLSGFEQYF.

The rearrangement joins TRBV5-1 to TRBJ2-3, with 9 bases fitting TRBD1. Germline V CDR1 and CDR2: SGHRS, YFSETQ. The CDR3 spans 16 residues. With 0 bases clipped from V and 3 bases from J, the junction kept 5 bases outside the gene matches. The CDR3 nucleotides are TGCGCCAGCAGCTTGGAGGGACAGGGCCAAACAGATACGCAGTATTTT. This codes for CASSLEGQGQTDTQYF.

A single count supports this clone. This sequence joins TRBV6-1 and TRBJ2-7; 8 nucleotides line up with TRBD2. Trimming took 7 bases from V and 3 from J; bases not matched to a gene: 8. The CDR3 has 14 amino acids. Germline assignment: CDR1 MNHNS and CDR2 SASEGT. The chain's CDR3 is CASTPAGVNYEQYF. CDR3 nucleotide sequence: TGTGCCAGCACCCCAGCGGGAGTTAACTACGAGCAGTACTTC.

This chain links TRBV5-1 with TRBJ2-7; 9 bases match TRBD1. In germline, CDR1 is SGHRS, CDR2 YFSETQ. With V trimmed by 3 bases and J by 4 bases, 5 bases remained unmatched. This CDR3 is 14 amino acids long. DNA of the CDR3: TGCGCCAGCAGCTCCGGGACAGGGATGTACGAGCAGTACTTC. The encoded protein is CASSSGTGMYEQYF.

V gene TRBV6-1 combines with J gene TRBJ2-7; 7 bases line up with TRBD1. The CDR3 consists of 14 residues. V gave up 2 bases and J gave up 5 bases; unmatched junction bases: 6. Per the germline V gene, CDR1 is MNHNS and CDR2 is SASEGT. The CDR3 DNA is TGTGCCAGCAGTGAATGGACAGGTACTGACGAGCAGTACTTC. This translates into CASSEWTGTDEQYF.

The genes are TRBV15 and TRBJ2-7; D perhaps matches TRBD1 (6 bases). Germline V CDR1 and CDR2: LNHNV, YYDKDF (reference sequence). This CDR3 has 14 residues. Trimming shortened V by 9 bases and J by 1 base, and 16 bases separated the two germline ends. The CDR3 loop is CATKEGDPSYEQYF. CDR3 DNA: TGTGCCACTAAAGAGGGGGATCCATCCTACGAGCAGTACTTC.

The chain links TRBV7-3 to TRBJ2-2; perhaps TRBD2 as D (6 bases). CDR3 length: 13 residues. V was shortened by 6 bases and J by 6 bases, with 11 bases between the two germline ends. Germline CDR1 is SGHTA and CDR2 is FQGTGA. CDR3 nucleotides: TGTGCCAGCAGTAGACTAGGGGCCGGGGAGCTGTTTTTT. This gives the protein CASSRLGAGELFF.

This chain uses TRBV27 with TRBJ1-1; no clear D gene. The CDR3 contains 13 residues. V dropped 2 bases and J dropped 3 bases, with 7 bases sitting between them. Germline CDR1 is MNHEY and CDR2 is SMNVEV (reference sequence). The CDR3 loop is CASSLLVDTEAFF. Here the CDR3 DNA reads TGTGCCAGCAGTTTACTCGTAGACACTGAAGCTTTCTTT.

The rearrangement joins TRBV27 to TRBJ1-2; 9 bases line up with TRBD1. V was clipped by 0 bases and J by 5 bases; unmatched bases: 22. Germline V gene data show CDR1 as MNHEY and CDR2 as SMNVEV (reference sequence). The CDR3 loop spans 21 amino acids. CDR3 loop: CASSLSVLALGQGTGRYGYTF. DNA for the CDR3: TGTGCCAGCAGTTTATCGGTGCTCGCCCTCGGACAGGGGACGGGAAGGTATGGCTACACCTTC.

V is TRBV4-1 and J is TRBJ2-6; D uncertain. V was cut by 1 base and J by 4 bases, with 11 bases left in between. The V gene's germline CDR1 is MGHRA and CDR2 YSYEKL. The CDR3 runs to 16 residues. CDR3 in amino acids: CASSQGGIAGANVLTF. CDR3 nucleotides: TGCGCCAGCAGCCAAGGCGGAATCGCCGGGGCCAACGTCCTGACTTTC.

Only one count was recorded for this clone. The V and J genes are TRBV7-8 and TRBJ2-7; 9 bases fit TRBD2. Germline assignment: CDR1 SGHVS and CDR2 FQNEAQ. CDR3 size: 16 residues. Germline trimming cut 3 bases from V and 3 bases from J; bases unmatched to any gene: 9. The CDR3 spells CASSFTGTSSYYEQYF. In DNA form, the CDR3 reads TGTGCCAGCAGCTTTACCGGGACTAGCAGCTACTACGAGCAGTACTTC.

This chain joins TRBV7-8 and TRBJ1-1; possibly TRBD1 for D (6 bases). With 0 bases removed from V and 7 bases from J, the gap between germline ends came to 9 bases. Germline loops: CDR1 SGHVS, CDR2 FQNEAQ. This CDR3 contains 13 residues. In DNA, the CDR3 is TGTGCCAGCAGCTTAGCGTCAGGGGTTGAAGCTTTCTTT. This gives the protein CASSLASGVEAFF.